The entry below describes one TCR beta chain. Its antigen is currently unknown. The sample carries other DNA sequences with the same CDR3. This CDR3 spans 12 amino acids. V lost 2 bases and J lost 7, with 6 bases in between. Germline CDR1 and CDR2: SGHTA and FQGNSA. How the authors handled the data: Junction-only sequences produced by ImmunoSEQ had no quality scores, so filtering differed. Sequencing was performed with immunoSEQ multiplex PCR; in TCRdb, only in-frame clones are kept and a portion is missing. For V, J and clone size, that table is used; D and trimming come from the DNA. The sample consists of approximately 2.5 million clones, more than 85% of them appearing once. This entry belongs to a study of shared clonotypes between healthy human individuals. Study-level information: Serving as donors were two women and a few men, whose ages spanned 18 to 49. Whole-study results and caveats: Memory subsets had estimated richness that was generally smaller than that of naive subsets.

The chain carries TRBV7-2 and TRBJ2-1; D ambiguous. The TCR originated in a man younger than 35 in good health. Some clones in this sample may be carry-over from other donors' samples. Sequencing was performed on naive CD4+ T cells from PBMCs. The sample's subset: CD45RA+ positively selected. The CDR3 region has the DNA TGTGCCAGCAGCTTACTCCGGAATGAGCAGTTCTTC. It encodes CASSLLRNEQFF.